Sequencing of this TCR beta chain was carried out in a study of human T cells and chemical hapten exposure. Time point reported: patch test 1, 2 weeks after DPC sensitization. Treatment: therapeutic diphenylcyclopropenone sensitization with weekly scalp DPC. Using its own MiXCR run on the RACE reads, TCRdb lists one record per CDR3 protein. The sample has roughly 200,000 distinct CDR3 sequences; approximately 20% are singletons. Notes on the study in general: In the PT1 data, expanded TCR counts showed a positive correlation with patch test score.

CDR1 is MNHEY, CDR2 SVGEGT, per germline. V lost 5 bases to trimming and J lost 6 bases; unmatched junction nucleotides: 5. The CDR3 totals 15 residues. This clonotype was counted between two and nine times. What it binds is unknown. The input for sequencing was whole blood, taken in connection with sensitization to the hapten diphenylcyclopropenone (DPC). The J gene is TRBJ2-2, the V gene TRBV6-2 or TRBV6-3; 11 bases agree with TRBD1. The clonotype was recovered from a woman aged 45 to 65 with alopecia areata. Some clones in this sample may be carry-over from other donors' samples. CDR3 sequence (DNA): TGTGCCAGCAGTAGACCGGGACAGGGGGCCGGGGAGCTGTTTTTT. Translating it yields CASSRPGQGAGELFF.